This T cell receptor beta chain comes out of a study of T cell responses to AZD1222 COVID-19 vaccine. Data came from immunoSEQ multiplex PCR; TCRdb stores just in-frame clones and leaves some out. This sample has more than 140,000 clones, with 70% to 90% found just once. Germline V gene data show CDR1 as MDHEN and CDR2 as SYDVKM. This CDR3 contains 13 residues. V was clipped by 8 bases and J by 4 bases, with 12 bases between them. The J gene is TRBJ2-1, the V gene TRBV28; D is possibly TRBD2 (6 bases). The clonotype comes from an adult in good health. Here the sequenced sample was peripheral blood, taken on day 0 of MenACWY control vaccination. The DNA for the CDR3 is TGTGCCAGCTCACTAGGAGGGTACAATGAGCAGTTCTTC. Translated, it gives CASSLGGYNEQFF. Full variable domain (outside the CDR3, taken from reference TRBV28 and TRBJ2-1): DVKVTQSSRYLVKRTGEKVFLECVQDMDHENMFWYRQDPGLGLRLIYFSYDVKMKEKGDIPEGYSVSREKKERFSLILESASTNQTSMYLCASSLGGYNEQFFGPGTRLTVL.